A selection of T cell receptor beta chains follows, all from one sample in a study of blood T cells in healthy people across ages. One entry per CDR3 protein results from TCRdb running MiXCR on the 5' RACE reads. The repertoire holds around 1,000,000 distinct CDR3 sequences, with roughly 24% as singletons. The sample was also linked to a second study, of T cells of mothers and their children.

Sequenced sample: blood. Receptor source: a girl aged 2 to 10 in good health. The CDR3 runs from the conserved cysteine through the conserved F or W. D genes are given only for firm matches. Size is stated for part of the rows, as once, few or many counts, or as a class when the clone is expanded.

J gene	clone size	D gene	V gene	CDR3 protein	CDR3 DNA
TRBJ2-3	.	TRBD2	TRBV20-1	CSATTGTSGGSDTQYF	TGCAGTGCTACCACCGGGACTAGCGGGGGTTCAGATACGCAGTATTTT
TRBJ2-5	.	TRBD2	TRBV7-8	CASSPAGGIQETQYF	TGTGCCAGCAGCCCAGCGGGGGGGATCCAAGAGACCCAGTACTTC
TRBJ2-7	.	.	TRBV7-9	CASSLAYGRNEQYF	TGTGCCAGCAGCTTAGCATATGGACGCAACGAGCAGTACTTC
TRBJ2-7	.	TRBD1	TRBV5-4	CASSSPGTGVSEQYF	TGTGCCAGCAGCTCTCCGGGGACAGGGGTTAGCGAGCAGTACTTC
TRBJ2-7	.	.	TRBV28	CASSRPYEQYF	TGTGCCAGCAGCCGGCCCTACGAGCAGTACTTC
TRBJ1-5	few	.	TRBV6-6	CASSMRVDSNQPQHF	TGTGCCAGCAGTATGCGGGTAGATAGCAATCAGCCCCAGCATTTT
TRBJ1-5	.	.	TRBV12-3/TRBV12-4	CASQGPNQPQHF	TGTGCCAGTCAGGGACCCAATCAGCCCCAGCATTTT
TRBJ2-1	few	TRBD1	TRBV7-8	CASSLTGGIYNEQFF	TGTGCCAGCAGCTTGACAGGGGGGATCTACAATGAGCAGTTCTTC
TRBJ1-5	.	.	TRBV15	CATSFNRGWNQPQHF	TGTGCCACCAGCTTCAACCGGGGTTGGAATCAGCCCCAGCATTTT
TRBJ1-1	few	.	TRBV7-9	CASSYLIPLEAFF	TGTGCCAGCAGCTACCTAATTCCCCTTGAAGCTTTCTTT
TRBJ2-3	many	.	TRBV3-1	CASSQLGDTQYF	TGTGCCAGCAGTCAACTCGGGGATACGCAGTATTTT
TRBJ2-7	few	.	TRBV7-6	CASSLGVAGEQYF	TGTGCCAGCAGCTTAGGGGTAGCCGGCGAGCAGTACTTC
TRBJ2-5	few	.	TRBV5-1	CASSLQALSRETQYF	TGCGCCAGCAGCTTGCAGGCCCTATCTAGGGAGACCCAGTACTTC
TRBJ2-5	few	TRBD2	TRBV15	CATSFNRLAGQETQYF	TGTGCCACCAGCTTCAACCGACTAGCGGGACAAGAGACCCAGTACTTC
TRBJ2-3	.	.	TRBV7-9	CASSPAWTDTDTQCF	TGTGCCAGCAGCCCAGCTTGGACAGACACAGATACGCAGTGTTTT
TRBJ2-3	few	TRBD2	TRBV24-1	CATSDGPTSGTDTQYF	TGTGCCACCAGTGATGGCCCCACTAGCGGCACAGATACGCAGTATTTT
TRBJ1-3	few	.	TRBV7-2	CASSLAMDGANGNTIYF	TGTGCCAGCAGCTTGGCCATGGACGGGGCGAACGGAAACACCATATATTTT
TRBJ2-7	.	.	TRBV13	CASKPRAVYEQYF	TGTGCCAGCAAACCCCGGGCAGTCTACGAGCAGTACTTC
TRBJ2-1	.	.	TRBV4-1	CASSQDLSVWFVGENNEQFF	TGCGCCAGCAGCCAAGATTTGAGTGTATGGTTCGTGGGAGAAAACAATGAGCAGTTCTTC
TRBJ1-1	.	.	TRBV7-9	CASSFVGVITEAFF	TGTGCCAGCAGCTTTGTGGGAGTGATCACTGAAGCTTTCTTT
TRBJ2-5	few	TRBD1	TRBV20-1	CSARDRGRGETQYF	TGCAGTGCTAGAGATAGAGGCAGGGGGGAGACCCAGTACTTC
TRBJ1-2	few	.	TRBV29-1	CSDSGAGNYGYTF	TGCAGCGATTCCGGAGCAGGGAACTATGGCTACACCTTC
TRBJ1-1	few	TRBD1	TRBV6-6	CASSKRTGARTEAFF	TGTGCCAGCAGTAAAAGGACAGGGGCGAGAACTGAAGCTTTCTTT
TRBJ1-2	.	.	TRBV25-1	CASSAGVGYTF	TGTGCCAGCAGTGCGGGGGTAGGCTACACCTTC
TRBJ2-7	.	TRBD2	TRBV27	CASSLGGLAGGGWQYF	TGTGCCAGCAGTTTAGGAGGACTAGCGGGAGGGGGGTGGCAGTACTTC
TRBJ2-3	.	.	TRBV6-6	CASSPGDTDTQYF	TGTGCCAGCAGCCCAGGAGACACAGATACGCAGTATTTT
TRBJ1-2	.	TRBD1	TRBV2	CASRDRSRDRGYGYTF	TGTGCCAGCAGGGATCGGAGCCGGGACAGGGGCTATGGCTACACCTTC
TRBJ1-2	.	.	TRBV6-5	CASSYGGSAANYGYTF	TGTGCCAGCAGTTACGGTGGTTCAGCTGCTAACTATGGCTACACCTTC
TRBJ2-7	few	.	TRBV14	CASSQVVRGAQWWGREYEQYF	TGTGCCAGCAGCCAAGTGGTGAGGGGAGCCCAGTGGTGGGGGCGTGAATACGAGCAGTACTTC
TRBJ2-5	few	TRBD2	TRBV3-1	CASSVAGGQTQYF	TGTGCCAGCAGCGTCGCGGGAGGACAGACCCAGTACTTC
TRBJ1-6	few	.	TRBV9	CASSVAPDLVGSPLHF	TGTGCCAGCAGCGTAGCCCCGGACCTCGTAGGTTCACCCCTCCACTTT
TRBJ2-7	.	.	TRBV27	CASSFSGGTVIYEQYF	TGTGCCAGCAGTTTTAGTGGAGGGACCGTTATCTACGAGCAGTACTTC
TRBJ2-5	many	.	TRBV4-3	CASSQDPWTRQTQYF	TGCGCCAGCAGCCAAGATCCGTGGACTCGGCAGACCCAGTACTTC
TRBJ2-5	few	.	TRBV4-3	CASSGGWLEAQYF	TGCGCCAGCAGCGGGGGGTGGTTGGAGGCCCAGTACTTC
TRBJ1-1	.	.	TRBV20-1	CSASPTETEAFF	TGCAGTGCTAGTCCCACGGAGACTGAAGCTTTCTTT
TRBJ2-1	few	.	TRBV20-1	CSARDGMGLDVYEQFF	TGCAGTGCTAGAGATGGGATGGGACTCGACGTTTATGAGCAGTTCTTC
TRBJ2-7	many	TRBD2	TRBV28	CAGEREPPRPYEQYF	TGTGCCGGGGAGCGGGAGCCCCCTAGACCCTACGAGCAGTACTTC
TRBJ1-6	.	.	TRBV6-1	CASSPVPGSYNSPLHF	TGTGCCAGCAGTCCCGTACCGGGGTCCTATAATTCACCCCTCCACTTT
TRBJ1-6	few	TRBD1	TRBV6-1	CASRPPGQINSPLHF	TGTGCCAGCAGACCTCCGGGACAGATTAATTCACCCCTCCACTTT
TRBJ2-7	few	.	TRBV25-1	CASSEWGGETHEQYF	TGTGCCAGCAGTGAATGGGGCGGGGAAACCCACGAGCAGTACTTC
TRBJ2-5	few	TRBD2	TRBV15	CATSRGRGRAHQETQYF	TGTGCCACCAGCAGAGGCCGCGGGAGGGCTCACCAAGAGACCCAGTACTTC
TRBJ1-1	few	.	TRBV10-3	CAISESETSNTEAFF	TGTGCCATCAGTGAGTCGGAGACATCGAACACTGAAGCTTTCTTT